The source of this TCR beta chain is a study of vaccination and CD4 T cells after COVID-19. Study in general: Convalescent individuals numbered four females and six males, two being Hispanic. Investigators took post-vaccine samples a median about 65 days after dose two, within a range of 14 to 241. Culture controls were given either a CEFX pool, an HIV-1 Nef pool, or no peptide.

Note on this clonotype: Its antigen remains unknown.

Treatment defined: roughly 10-day PBMC culture with coronavirus spike peptide pools or control peptides (ViraFEST assay). ViraFEST enlarged antigen-specific T cell populations with peptide pools and afterwards sequenced TCRs. CD4+ T cells that had been cultured provided DNA sequenced with the Oncomine TCR Beta short-read assay. TCRdb reprocessed the PCR reads with MiXCR, giving one entry per CDR3 protein. Seen here are 9,500 to 15,000 distinct CDR3 sequences, 54% observed once, and the top ten hold roughly a sixth. CDR1 and CDR2 (germline): MDHEN, SYDVKM. V lost 9 bases to trimming and J lost 0 bases, with 8 bases between them. This CDR3 comprises 12 residues.

The input for sequencing was cultured CD4+ T cells from blood, taken after SARS-CoV-2 vaccination. The receptor comes from a human donor with COVID-19. V and J are TRBV28 and TRBJ1-2; D ambiguous. The CDR3 protein is CASTVANYGYTF. The CDR3 DNA follows: TGTGCCAGTACCGTAGCTAACTATGGCTACACCTTC.